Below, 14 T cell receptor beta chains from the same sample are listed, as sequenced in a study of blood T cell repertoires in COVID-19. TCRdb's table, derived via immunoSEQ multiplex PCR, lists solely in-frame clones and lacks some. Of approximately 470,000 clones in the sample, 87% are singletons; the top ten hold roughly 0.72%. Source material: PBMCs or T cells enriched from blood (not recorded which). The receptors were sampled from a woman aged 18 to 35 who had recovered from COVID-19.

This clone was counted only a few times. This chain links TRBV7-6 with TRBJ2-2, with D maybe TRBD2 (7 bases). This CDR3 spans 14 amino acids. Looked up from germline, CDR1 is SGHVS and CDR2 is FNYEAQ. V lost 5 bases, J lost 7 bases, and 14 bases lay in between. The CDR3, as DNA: TGTGCCAGCAGCCTCGGGGGGCCCGTCGGGGAGCTGTTTTTT. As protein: CASSLGGPVGELFF.

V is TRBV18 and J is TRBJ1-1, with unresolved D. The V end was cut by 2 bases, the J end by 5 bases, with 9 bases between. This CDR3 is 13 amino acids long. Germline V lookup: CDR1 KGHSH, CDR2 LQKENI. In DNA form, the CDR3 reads TGTGCCAGCTCACCAGAGACTGGGACTGAAGCTTTCTTT. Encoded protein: CASSPETGTEAFF.

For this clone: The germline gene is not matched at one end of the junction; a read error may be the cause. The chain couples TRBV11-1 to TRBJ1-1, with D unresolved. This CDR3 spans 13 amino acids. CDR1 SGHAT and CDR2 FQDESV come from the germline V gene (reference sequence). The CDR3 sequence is CASSLGLNSEAFF. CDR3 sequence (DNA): TGTGCCAGCAGCTTAGGGCTTAACAGTGAAGCTTTCTTT.

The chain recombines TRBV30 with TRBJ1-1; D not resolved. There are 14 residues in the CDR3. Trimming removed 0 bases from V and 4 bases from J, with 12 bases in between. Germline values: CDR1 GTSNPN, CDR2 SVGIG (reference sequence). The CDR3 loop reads CAWSVIPTTTEAFF. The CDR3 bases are TGTGCCTGGAGTGTGATCCCGACAACCACTGAAGCTTTCTTT.

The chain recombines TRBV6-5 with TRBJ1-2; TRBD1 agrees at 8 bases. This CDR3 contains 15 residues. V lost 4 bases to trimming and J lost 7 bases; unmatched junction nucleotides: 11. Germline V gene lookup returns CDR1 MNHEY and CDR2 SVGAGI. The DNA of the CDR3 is TGTGCCAGCAGTTCCTTGGACAGGGCCAGTATTGGCTACACCTTC. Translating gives CASSSLDRASIGYTF.

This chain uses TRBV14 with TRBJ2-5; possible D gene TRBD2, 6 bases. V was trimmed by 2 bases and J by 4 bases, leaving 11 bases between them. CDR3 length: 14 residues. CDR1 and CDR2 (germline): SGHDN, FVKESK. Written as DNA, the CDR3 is TGTGCCAGCAGCCAAAATGGGGGAGGAGAGACCCAGTACTTC. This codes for CASSQNGGGETQYF. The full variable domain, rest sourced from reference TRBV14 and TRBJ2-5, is EAGVTQFPSHSVIEKGQTVTLRCDPISGHDNLYWYRRVMGKEIKFLLHFVKESKQDESGMPNNRFLAERTGGTYSTLKVQPAELEDSGVYFCASSQNGGGETQYFGPGTRLLVL.

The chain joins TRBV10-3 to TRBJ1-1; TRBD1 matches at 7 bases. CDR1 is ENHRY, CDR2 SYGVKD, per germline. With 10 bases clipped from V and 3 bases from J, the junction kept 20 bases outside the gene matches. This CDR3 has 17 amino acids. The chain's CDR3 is CATSRLGESDRDTEAFF. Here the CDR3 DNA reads TGTGCCACTTCGCGTCTTGGGGAATCCGACAGGGACACTGAAGCTTTCTTT.

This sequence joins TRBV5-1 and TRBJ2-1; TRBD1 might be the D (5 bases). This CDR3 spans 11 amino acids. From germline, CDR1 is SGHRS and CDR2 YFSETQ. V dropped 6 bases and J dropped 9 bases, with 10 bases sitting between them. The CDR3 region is CASTQGTEQFF. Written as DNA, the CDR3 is TGCGCCAGCACGCAGGGAACTGAGCAGTTCTTC.

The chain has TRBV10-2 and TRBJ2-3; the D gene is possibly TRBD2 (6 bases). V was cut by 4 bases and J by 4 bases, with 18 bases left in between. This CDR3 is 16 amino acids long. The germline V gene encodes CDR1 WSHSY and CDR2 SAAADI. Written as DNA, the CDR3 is TGCGCCAGCAGTGGGAACCGGCGGGGTCTCTCAGATACGCAGTATTTT. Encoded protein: CASSGNRRGLSDTQYF.

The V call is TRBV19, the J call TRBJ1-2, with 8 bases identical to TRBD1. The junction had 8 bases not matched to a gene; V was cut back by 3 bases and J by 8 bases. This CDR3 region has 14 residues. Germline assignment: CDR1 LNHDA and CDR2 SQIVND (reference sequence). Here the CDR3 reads CASSIGQGFSGYTF. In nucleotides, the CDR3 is TGTGCCAGTAGTATTGGACAGGGCTTTAGCGGCTACACCTTC.

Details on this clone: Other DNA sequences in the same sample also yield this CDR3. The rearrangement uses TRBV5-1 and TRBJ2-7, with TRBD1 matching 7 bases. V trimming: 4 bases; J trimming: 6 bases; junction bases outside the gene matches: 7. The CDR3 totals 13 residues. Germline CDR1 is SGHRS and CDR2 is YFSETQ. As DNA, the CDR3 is TGCGCCAGCAGCCTCGGGACAGAGGGCGAGCAGTACTTC. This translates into CASSLGTEGEQYF.

The CDR3 DNA reads TGTGCCAGCAGCTTAGTCCCCGCAGGGCCGACCTACGAGCAGTACTTC. Its translation is CASSLVPAGPTYEQYF. The chain uses TRBV7-8 and TRBJ2-7; D possibly corresponds to TRBD1 (5 bases). Trimming left V 1 base short and J 2 bases short, with 15 bases between. This CDR3 is 16 amino acids long. Germline assignment: CDR1 SGHVS and CDR2 FQNEAQ. Looking up the rest from reference TRBV7-8 and TRBJ2-7 gives the full variable domain: GAGVSQSPRYKVAKRGQDVALRCDPISGHVSLFWYQQALGQGPEFLTYFQNEAQLDKSGLPSDRFFAERPEGSVSTLKIQRTQQEDSAVYLCASSLVPAGPTYEQYFGPGTRLTVT.

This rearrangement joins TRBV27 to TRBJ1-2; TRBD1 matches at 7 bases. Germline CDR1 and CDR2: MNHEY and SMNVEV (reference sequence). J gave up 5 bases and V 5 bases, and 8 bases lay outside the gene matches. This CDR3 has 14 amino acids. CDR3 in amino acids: CASSPRQGLYGYTF. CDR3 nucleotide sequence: TGTGCCAGCAGTCCCCGACAGGGCTTATATGGCTACACCTTC.

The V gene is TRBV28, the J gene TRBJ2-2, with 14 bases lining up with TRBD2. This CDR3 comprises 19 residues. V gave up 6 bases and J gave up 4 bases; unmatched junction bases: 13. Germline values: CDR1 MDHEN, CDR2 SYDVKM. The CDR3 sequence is CASSPGLAGAEGRTGELFF. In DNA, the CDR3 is TGTGCCAGCAGCCCGGGACTAGCGGGGGCTGAGGGACGCACCGGGGAGCTGTTTTTT.